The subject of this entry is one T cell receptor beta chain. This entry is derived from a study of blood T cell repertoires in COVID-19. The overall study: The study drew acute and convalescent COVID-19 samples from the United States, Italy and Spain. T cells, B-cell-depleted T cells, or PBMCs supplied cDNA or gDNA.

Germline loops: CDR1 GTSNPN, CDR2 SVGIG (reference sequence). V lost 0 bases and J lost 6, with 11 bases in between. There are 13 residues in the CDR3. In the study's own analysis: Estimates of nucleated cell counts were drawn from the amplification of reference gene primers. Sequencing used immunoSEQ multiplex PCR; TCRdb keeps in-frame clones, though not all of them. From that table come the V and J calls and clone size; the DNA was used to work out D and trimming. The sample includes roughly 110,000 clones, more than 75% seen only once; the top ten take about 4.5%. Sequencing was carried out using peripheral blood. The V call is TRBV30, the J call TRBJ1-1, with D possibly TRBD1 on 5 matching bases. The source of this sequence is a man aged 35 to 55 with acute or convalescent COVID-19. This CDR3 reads CAWSVVRVAEAFF. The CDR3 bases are TGTGCCTGGAGTGTCGTCAGGGTGGCTGAAGCTTTCTTT.